The present entry profiles one T cell receptor beta chain with its context. What it binds is unknown. These data come from a study of T cell repertoires in cytomegalovirus infection. Study-wide background: Peptides in the study included HLA-C-restricted and HLA-B-restricted CMV epitopes.

Germline V gives CDR1 MNHEY, CDR2 SVGEGT. There are 15 residues in the CDR3. V lost 5 bases and J lost 2; bases outside the gene matches: 6. TCRdb processed the reads anew with MiXCR; each CDR3 protein has one entry. The sample has around 750,000 distinct CDR3 sequences, over 25% seen once. The starting material was cultured CD8+ T cells from PBMCs, obtained from culture after CMV antigen stimulation. V gene TRBV6-2 or TRBV6-3 combines with J gene TRBJ1-2; TRBD1 aligns across 9 bases. The source of this sequence is a human donor in good health (CMV status not recorded). Some clones in this sample may be carry-over from other donors' samples. The CDR3 here is CASSPGTGKNYGYTF. DNA for the CDR3: TGTGCCAGCAGTCCTGGGACAGGGAAGAACTATGGCTACACCTTC.